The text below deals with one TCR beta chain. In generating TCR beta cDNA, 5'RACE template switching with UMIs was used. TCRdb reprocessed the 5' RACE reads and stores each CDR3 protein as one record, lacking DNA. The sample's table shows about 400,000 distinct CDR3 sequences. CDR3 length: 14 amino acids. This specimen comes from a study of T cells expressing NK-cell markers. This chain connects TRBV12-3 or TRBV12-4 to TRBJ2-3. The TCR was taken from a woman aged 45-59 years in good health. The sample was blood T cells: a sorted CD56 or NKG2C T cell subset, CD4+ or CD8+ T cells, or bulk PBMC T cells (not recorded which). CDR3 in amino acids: CASTSNGRVDTQYF.